The 27 T cell receptor beta chains reported below all come from one sample, sequenced in a study of blood T cell repertoires in COVID-19. Sequencing used immunoSEQ multiplex PCR; TCRdb keeps in-frame clones, though not all of them. The sample lists over 150,000 clones, more than 75% seen once, with about 0.95% in the top ten. Sequencing was performed on peripheral blood. The receptors here all came from a woman between 18 and 29 years old who had recovered from COVID-19.

The chain uses TRBV9 and TRBJ2-5; 11 bases agree with TRBD2. Germline loops: CDR1 SGDLS, CDR2 YYNGEE. The CDR3 length is 16 residues. V trimming: 5 bases; J trimming: 0 bases; junction bases outside the gene matches: 6. For the CDR3, the DNA is TGTGCCAGCAGTCTAGCGGGAGGTATAGACCAAGAGACCCAGTACTTC. It codes for CASSLAGGIDQETQYF.

V gene TRBV29-1 combines with J gene TRBJ2-7; TRBD1 is a possible D gene (6 bases). V was pared by 6 bases and J by 4 bases, with 10 bases between. CDR1 SQVTM and CDR2 ANQGSEA come from the germline V gene. CDR3 length: 11 residues. CDR3 sequence reads: CSVSQGYEQYV. The CDR3 DNA is TGCAGCGTCTCTCAGGGGTACGAGCAGTACGTC.

CDR3 amino acids: CASTPRDYLITGELFF. The CDR3 DNA sequence: TGTGCCAGCACCCCTCGGGACTACCTAATCACCGGGGAGCTGTTTTTT. The genes are TRBV27 and TRBJ2-2; 7 bases map to TRBD2. CDR3 length: 16 amino acids. Germline CDR1 and CDR2: MNHEY and SMNVEV (reference sequence). V lost 7 bases, J lost 4 bases, and 12 bases stayed unmatched.

V gene TRBV6-4 combines with J gene TRBJ2-1, with D possibly TRBD2 on 7 matching bases. In germline, CDR1 is MRHNA, CDR2 SNTAGT. The V and J ends lost 0 bases and 9 bases respectively, with 12 bases between them. The length of the CDR3 is 14 residues. CDR3 region: CASSDSGGAGEQFF. The CDR3 nucleotides are TGTGCCAGCAGTGACTCGGGGGGGGCCGGTGAGCAGTTCTTC.

The chain combines TRBV18 with TRBJ1-1, with D unresolved. The CDR3 length is 13 residues. Trimming cost V 3 bases and J 4 bases, with 9 bases left between them. Germline-derived CDR1 and CDR2 are KGHSH and LQKENI. The CDR3 bases are TGTGCCAGCTCACCCGGAGGGAGCACTGAAGCTTTCTTT. This sequence encodes CASSPGGSTEAFF. Full variable domain (missing parts from reference TRBV18 and TRBJ1-1): NAGVMQNPRHLVRRRGQEARLRCSPMKGHSHVYWYRQLPEEGLKFMVYLQKENIIDESGMPKERFSAEFPKEGPSILRIQQVVRGDSAAYFCASSPGGSTEAFFGQGTRLTVV.

The gene calls are TRBV7-9 and TRBJ2-7, with TRBD2 identical over 10 bases. J was trimmed by 0 bases and V by 1 base; bases with no gene match: 3. Germline-derived CDR1 and CDR2 are SEHNR and FQNEAQ (reference sequence). The CDR3 is 16 amino acids. CDR3 sequence: CASSLVASGSSYEQYV. In DNA form, the CDR3 reads TGTGCCAGCAGCTTAGTGGCTAGCGGGAGCTCCTACGAGCAGTACGTC.

The CDR3 here is CASSPLGGLGQGLWETQYF. The DNA of the CDR3 is TGTGCCAGCAGCCCCCTCGGTGGGTTGGGACAGGGTTTATGGGAGACCCAGTACTTC. The J gene is TRBJ2-5, the V gene TRBV7-2; 9 bases fit TRBD1. The CDR3 contains 19 residues. Trimming took 5 bases from V and 5 from J; bases not matched to a gene: 21. Germline V CDR1 and CDR2: SGHTA, FQGNSA.

V and J are TRBV6-5 and TRBJ1-2; 7 nucleotides align to TRBD1. Germline V gene data show CDR1 as MNHEY and CDR2 as SVGAGI. The CDR3 sequence is 13 residues long. Trimming cost V 5 bases and J 7 bases; bases outside gene matches: 7. In DNA, the CDR3 is TGTGCCAGCAGTCAGGACAGGAGTGGTGGCTACACCTTC. Translation: CASSQDRSGGYTF.

V usage is TRBV3-1 (or the pseudogene TRBV3-2) and J usage is TRBJ1-1; 8 bases are a match to TRBD1. The CDR3 loop spans 14 amino acids. V trimming: 4 bases; J trimming: 5 bases; junction bases outside the gene matches: 6. CDR1 is LGHDT, CDR2 YNNKEL, per germline (reference sequence). The chain's CDR3 is CASSPRTGKTEAFF. In nucleotides, the CDR3 is TGTGCCAGCAGCCCGAGGACAGGGAAGACTGAAGCTTTCTTT.

The V call is TRBV27, the J call TRBJ2-7; 7 positions agree with TRBD1. The V and J ends lost 5 bases and 8 bases, in that order; junction bases with no gene match: 6. This CDR3 is built from 12 residues. Germline V gene sequence: CDR1 MNHEY, CDR2 SMNVEV (reference sequence). CDR3: CASSPTGVQQYF. DNA for the CDR3: TGTGCCAGCAGTCCCACAGGGGTTCAGCAGTACTTC.

The gene calls are TRBV7-3 and TRBJ2-2; 14 bases fit TRBD2. CDR1 and CDR2 from the germline V gene are SGHTA and FQGTGA. The CDR3 has 17 amino acids. J gave up 6 bases and V 5 bases, and 8 bases lay outside the gene matches. CDR3: CASSPTSGGAFAGELFF. CDR3 sequence (DNA): TGTGCCAGCAGCCCGACTAGCGGGGGGGCCTTCGCCGGGGAGCTGTTTTTT. Using reference TRBV7-3 and TRBJ2-2 for the parts outside the CDR3, the full variable domain is GAGVSQTPSNKVTEKGKYVELRCDPISGHTALYWYRQSLGQGPEFLIYFQGTGAADDSGLPNDRFFAVRPEGSVSTLKIQRTERGDSAVYLCASSPTSGGAFAGELFFGEGSRLTVL.

This clone was found once. V gene TRBV4-1 combines with J gene TRBJ2-7; TRBD1 matches 7 bases. CDR1 and CDR2 (germline): MGHRA, YSYEKL. The CDR3 runs 15 residues. The V and J ends lost 4 bases and 2 bases, in that order; junction bases with no gene match: 8. CDR3: CASSRDRQPTYEQYF. DNA of the CDR3: TGCGCCAGCAGCCGGGACAGACAACCTACCTACGAGCAGTACTTC.

This chain links TRBV12-3 or TRBV12-4 with TRBJ1-2, with D possibly TRBD1 on 5 matching bases. Trimming left V 6 bases short and J 1 base short, with 9 bases between. This CDR3 region has 13 residues. Here the CDR3 reads CASRTVNNYGYTF. The CDR3 DNA reads TGTGCCAGCAGGACAGTCAATAACTATGGCTACACCTTC.

The chain recombines TRBV7-3 with TRBJ1-1; D possibly corresponds to TRBD1 (5 bases). CDR1 is SGHTA, CDR2 FQGTGA, per germline. V lost 2 bases to trimming and J lost 6 bases, with 16 bases between them. The CDR3 runs to 15 residues. The CDR3 coding sequence is TGTGCCAGCAGCTTAGGTCTCGGGTTAGGGGCTGAAGCTTTCTTT. It encodes CASSLGLGLGAEAFF.

The chain recombines TRBV10-3 with TRBJ1-6; tentative D call: TRBD1 (5 bases). The ends were cut back, 2 bases at V and 11 bases at J, with 19 bases in the middle. Germline values: CDR1 ENHRY, CDR2 SYGVKD. The CDR3 has 16 residues. CDR3: CAISEPRTRGRTPLHF. The CDR3 DNA sequence: TGTGCCATCAGTGAGCCCCGGACCCGGGGGAGAACACCCCTCCACTTT.

The chain has TRBV5-1 and TRBJ2-2; the match to TRBD1 covers 8 bases. From germline, CDR1 is SGHRS and CDR2 YFSETQ. The CDR3 length is 15 residues. With V trimmed by 3 bases and J by 4 bases, 5 bases remained unmatched. The CDR3: CASSSGQGLTGELFF. The CDR3 DNA is TGCGCCAGCAGCTCCGGACAGGGACTCACCGGGGAGCTGTTTTTT.

The rearrangement uses TRBV27 and TRBJ1-2; 7 bases are shared with TRBD1. CDR3 size: 13 residues. Germline V gene lookup returns CDR1 MNHEY and CDR2 SMNVEV (reference sequence). V shed 0 bases, J shed 8 bases, and the junction held 3 bases outside the gene matches. CDR3 loop: CASSLSRGRGYTF. The CDR3 DNA sequence: TGTGCCAGCAGTTTATCGAGGGGGCGCGGCTACACCTTC.

The genes are TRBV4-3 and TRBJ2-2; 15 positions agree with TRBD2. CDR1 and CDR2 (germline): LGHNA, YSLEER. CDR3 length: 19 amino acids. The junction had 8 bases not matched to a gene; V was cut back by 3 bases and J by 3 bases. The DNA of the CDR3 is TGCGCCAGCAGCCATAGGGGACTAGCGGGGGGAGTTTACACCGGGGAGCTGTTTTTT. This encodes CASSHRGLAGGVYTGELFF.

The chain uses TRBV7-8 and TRBJ2-7, with D possibly TRBD2 on 6 matching bases. Per germline, CDR1 SGHVS and CDR2 FQNEAQ. The V end was cut by 1 base, the J end by 4 bases, with 14 bases between. The CDR3 loop spans 15 amino acids. CDR3 nucleotide sequence: TGTGCCAGCAGCTTAGTTGCTAGCGCCGTTTACGAGCAGTACTTC. It encodes CASSLVASAVYEQYF.

The V and J genes are TRBV9 and TRBJ2-3; 7 bases map to TRBD2. Germline CDR1 and CDR2: SGDLS and YYNGEE. The CDR3 is 14 amino acids. V gave up 4 bases and J gave up 2 bases; unmatched junction bases: 4. The DNA of the CDR3 is TGTGCCAGCAGCCTCCGGGACTACACAGATACGCAGTATTTT. This codes for CASSLRDYTDTQYF.

The V call is TRBV4-1, the J call TRBJ1-5; D unresolved. This CDR3 contains 14 residues. CDR1 and CDR2 from the germline V gene are MGHRA and YSYEKL. V shed 2 bases and J shed 6 bases, with 11 bases lying between them. The CDR3 spells CASSQSLLVQPQHF. CDR3 sequence (DNA): TGCGCCAGCAGCCAATCACTGCTTGTTCAGCCCCAGCATTTT.

The rearrangement joins TRBV12-3 or TRBV12-4 to TRBJ1-4, with unresolved D. The CDR3 runs 11 residues. Trimming stripped 3 bases from V and 8 bases from J, with 4 bases between. The CDR3 DNA reads as TGTGCCAGCAGTTTCAAAGAAAAACTGTTTTTT. Protein: CASSFKEKLFF.

This clone came up once. CDR3 region: CASSKRNRGITGELFF. For the CDR3, the DNA is TGTGCCAGCAGCAAACGTAACAGGGGGATTACCGGGGAGCTGTTTTTT. The J gene is TRBJ2-2, the V gene TRBV21-1; the D call of TRBD1 is as the table states it, not checked on the DNA. TRBV21-1 is reported as a pseudogene. The CDR3 sequence is 16 residues long.

The gene calls are TRBV18 and TRBJ2-1; D is possibly TRBD1 (6 bases). Germline assignment: CDR1 KGHSH and CDR2 LQKENI. The V gene lost 0 bases and the J gene lost 8 bases, with 14 bases spanning the gap. CDR3 size: 15 residues. The CDR3 bases are TGTGCCAGCTCACCACCGGGGACAAAGATCGATGAGCAGTTCTTC. This gives the protein CASSPPGTKIDEQFF.

The gene calls are TRBV7-2 and TRBJ1-2; D is uncertain. The CDR3 has 17 amino acids. V gave up 4 bases and J gave up 3 bases, with 21 bases separating them. Germline V gives CDR1 SGHTA, CDR2 FQGNSA. The CDR3 nucleotides are TGTGCCAGCAGCTCCTACCTGGGCCTAATTGGGCACTATGGCTACACCTTC. This gives the protein CASSSYLGLIGHYGYTF.

The chain combines TRBV14 with TRBJ2-7; 7 nucleotides agree with TRBD2. Germline assignment: CDR1 SGHDN and CDR2 FVKESK. The V segment lost 1 base and the J segment 0 bases; nucleotides outside the gene matches: 0. The CDR3 contains 14 residues. The CDR3 DNA is TGTGCCAGCAGCCAAGCTAGCGGCTCCTACGAGCAGTACTTC. It specifies CASSQASGSYEQYF.

CDR3: CASSHLEGVQEQYF. The CDR3 region has the DNA TGCGCCAGCAGCCATCTTGAGGGGGTGCAAGAGCAGTACTTC. This sequence joins TRBV4-1 and TRBJ2-7, with D maybe TRBD1 (6 bases). Looked up from germline, CDR1 is MGHRA and CDR2 is YSYEKL. The CDR3 has 14 amino acids. The V end was cut by 3 bases, the J end by 7 bases, with 16 bases between.